This T cell receptor (beta chain) originates from a study of breast tumors, draining lymph nodes, adjacent tissues. This clonotype has a count of ten or more. Its cognate antigen is unknown. TCRdb re-analysed the multiplex PCR reads in MiXCR, keeping a single row per CDR3 protein. The sample lists approximately 210,000 distinct CDR3 sequences; roughly 32% were seen once. General study findings and limits: That most tumor T cells come from lymph nodes remained unproven. Findings are consistent with lymph node origin and intratumoral expansion of most tumor T cells.

Trimming took 8 bases from V and 2 from J, leaving 16 bases between them. Germline V gene data show CDR1 as MNHNS and CDR2 as SASEGT. The CDR3 runs 15 residues. Breast cancer patients provided tissue from their axillary draining lymph nodes. This clonotype was obtained from a female donor with breast cancer. Some clones in this sample may be carry-over from other donors' samples. The V call is TRBV6-1, the J call TRBJ2-1, with D uncertain. Sequenced: axillary lymph node tissue. DNA of the CDR3: TGTGCCAGCCTCTTCGTTCCGGGCACCTACAATGAGCAGTTCTTC. As protein: CASLFVPGTYNEQFF.